This TCR beta chain appears in the sequencing data of a study of blood T cell repertoires in COVID-19. On the study more broadly: The United States, Italy and Spain were the sources of the acute and convalescent COVID-19 samples. T cells, B-cell-depleted T cells, or PBMCs supplied cDNA or gDNA.

Data came from immunoSEQ multiplex PCR; TCRdb stores just in-frame clones and leaves some out. The profile shows tens of thousands of clones, 80% of them singletons. The V gene's germline CDR1 is SGHVS and CDR2 FNYEAQ. This CDR3 is built from 15 residues. V dropped 6 bases and J dropped 0 bases, with 13 bases sitting between them. This rearrangement joins TRBV7-6 to TRBJ2-3; TRBD1 might be the D (6 bases). The sequencing input was peripheral blood. The TCR originated in a woman aged 70-85 years with acute or convalescent COVID-19. Here the CDR3 reads CASRPVGHSTDTQYF. The CDR3 bases are TGTGCCAGCAGGCCAGTGGGACACAGCACAGATACGCAGTATTTT. Based on the CDR3 plus reference TRBV7-6 and TRBJ2-3, the full variable domain is GAGVSQSPRYKVTKRGQDVALRCDPISGHVSLYWYRQALGQGPEFLTYFNYEAQQDKSGLPNDRFSAERPEGSISTLTIQRTEQRDSAMYRCASRPVGHSTDTQYFGPGTRLTVL.